The entry that follows covers one T cell receptor (beta chain) sequence. The entry originates in a study of blood T cell repertoires in COVID-19. Original processing notes: For nucleated cells, counts were estimated from reference gene primer amplification. This table comes from immunoSEQ multiplex PCR, and its TCRdb copy is limited to in-frame clones, with some not included. That table furnishes V, J and clone size, whereas the DNA furnished D and trimming. The table records nearly 300,000 clones, around 85% of them present only once. V was clipped by 6 bases and J by 4 bases; unmatched bases: 7. Germline V lookup: CDR1 LNHDA, CDR2 SQIVND (reference sequence). The CDR3 is 14 amino acids.

The chain carries TRBV19 and TRBJ1-2; 8 bases are shared with TRBD1. Sequencing was carried out using peripheral blood. The origin of this receptor is a human donor with COVID-19, enrolled during active disease. The donor label of this sample is uncertain. This chain's CDR3 is CASRFGTGLYGYTF. CDR3 nucleotide sequence: TGTGCCAGTAGGTTCGGGACAGGCCTCTATGGCTACACCTTC. Variable domain in full (rest from reference TRBV19 and TRBJ1-2): DGGITQSPKYLFRKEGQNVTLSCEQNLNHDAMYWYRQDPGQGLRLIYYSQIVNDFQKGDIAEGYSVSREKKESFPLTVTSAQKNPTAFYLCASRFGTGLYGYTFGSGTRLTVV.